What follows are 13 T cell receptor beta chains derived from one specimen sequenced in a study of OX40 agonist ivuxolimab in advanced cancers. TCRdb's table, derived via immunoSEQ multiplex PCR, lists solely in-frame clones and lacks some. The profile shows about 37,000 clones, around four fifths of them singletons. Sequencing was performed on CD4+ or CD8+ T cells sorted from blood, taken in a trial of the OX40 agonist ivuxolimab. Every receptor here comes from an adult with an advanced solid tumor such as melanoma, head and neck, liver or kidney cancer.

The genes are TRBV2 and TRBJ2-5; the match to TRBD2 covers 12 bases. Germline V gene sequence: CDR1 SNHLY, CDR2 FYNNEI. V shed 6 bases and J 5 bases; nucleotides not matched to a gene: 10. This CDR3 has 16 residues. The CDR3: CASSSRLAGVGETQYF. The CDR3 DNA sequence: TGTGCCAGCAGCTCCCGACTAGCGGGGGTGGGGGAGACCCAGTACTTC.

This chain links TRBV5-6 with TRBJ1-2; 8 bases are shared with TRBD1. The germline V gene has CDR1 SGHDT and CDR2 YYEEEE. J gave up 4 bases and V 1 base, and 9 bases lay outside the gene matches. CDR3 size: 16 residues. CDR3 coding DNA: TGTGCCAGCAGCTTGCTCCAGGGGGCCCAGAGCTATGGCTACACCTTC. This gives the protein CASSLLQGAQSYGYTF.

This clone has just one count. The chain has TRBV5-1 and TRBJ2-7; no definite D call. CDR1 is SGHRS, CDR2 YFSETQ, per germline. Trimming left V 1 base short and J 1 base short, with 9 bases between. The CDR3 length is 14 residues. In DNA form, the CDR3 reads TGCGCCAGCAGCTTGTTGGTGAATTCCTACGAGCAGTACTTC. Protein: CASSLLVNSYEQYF.

V usage is TRBV5-8 and J usage is TRBJ1-2; TRBD1 might be the D (5 bases). This CDR3 region has 13 residues. Trimming removed 5 bases at V and 8 bases at J, with 16 bases between. The germline V gene encodes CDR1 SGHTS and CDR2 YDEGEE. This CDR3 is CASRGLQPRGYTF. For the CDR3, the DNA is TGTGCCAGCAGGGGACTCCAGCCCAGAGGCTACACCTTC.

This chain joins TRBV2 and TRBJ1-2, with D perhaps matching TRBD1 (6 bases). Trimming took 2 bases from V and 4 from J, leaving 11 bases between them. The CDR3 is 14 amino acids. Looked up from germline, CDR1 is SNHLY and CDR2 is FYNNEI. CDR3 DNA: TGTGCCAGCAGTGAACGGGGGCCGGGCTATGGCTACACCTTC. Its protein product is CASSERGPGYGYTF.

This chain connects TRBV19 to TRBJ2-1; D gene uncertain. Looked up from germline, CDR1 is LNHDA and CDR2 is SQIVND (reference sequence). V shed 6 bases and J shed 3 bases, with 6 bases lying between them. There are 12 residues in the CDR3. The CDR3 loop is CASSPSYNEQFF. CDR3 bases: TGTGCCAGTAGCCCCAGCTACAATGAGCAGTTCTTC.

The chain combines TRBV5-1 with TRBJ1-1; 7 bases match TRBD1. V lost 2 bases, J lost 1 base, and 2 bases stayed unmatched. The germline V gene encodes CDR1 SGHRS and CDR2 YFSETQ. The CDR3 spans 14 residues. The CDR3 loop is CASSFDRANTEAFF. The CDR3 nucleotides read TGCGCCAGCAGCTTCGACAGGGCGAACACTGAAGCTTTCTTT.

The chain couples TRBV7-9 to TRBJ1-4; tentative D call: TRBD1 (6 bases). Trimming stripped 4 bases from V and 15 bases from J, with 15 bases between. The germline CDR1 and CDR2 sequences are SEHNR and FQNEAQ (reference sequence). There are 12 residues in the CDR3. The CDR3 reads CASSSANRAVFF. Here the CDR3 DNA reads TGTGCCAGCAGCTCTGCCAACAGGGCAGTGTTTTTT.

This clone showed up just a few times. The chain uses TRBV7-9 and TRBJ1-4; D not resolved. The CDR3 is 13 amino acids. Trimming cost V 1 base and J 1 base, with 1 base left between them. The germline gives CDR1 SEHNR, CDR2 FQNEAQ (reference sequence). CDR3 protein: CASSLGTNEKLFF. The CDR3, as DNA: TGTGCCAGCAGCTTAGGAACTAATGAAAAACTGTTTTTT.

In its sample, this clone was seen once. V and J are TRBV6-1 and TRBJ2-7, with a tentative D call TRBD2 (6 bases). This CDR3 spans 13 amino acids. CDR1 MNHNS and CDR2 SASEGT come from the germline V gene. Trimming took off 8 bases at V and 9 bases at J, with 20 bases between the two ends. This CDR3 reads CASVASEYVGQYF. The CDR3 DNA reads as TGTGCCAGCGTGGCTAGCGAATACGTCGGGCAGTACTTC.

The V and J genes are TRBV28 and TRBJ1-5; D gene ambiguous. The V end was cut by 6 bases, the J end by 0 bases, with 6 bases between. Germline V lookup: CDR1 MDHEN, CDR2 SYDVKM. This CDR3 is built from 13 residues. The CDR3 DNA reads TGTGCCAGCAGAGTCAGTAGCAATCAGCCCCAGCATTTT. Translated: CASRVSSNQPQHF.

The chain combines TRBV5-4 with TRBJ2-2; TRBD2 is a possible D gene (5 bases). The V end lost 4 bases, the J end lost 2 bases, and 12 bases lay between the germline ends. Germline loops: CDR1 SGHNT, CDR2 YYREEE (reference sequence). This CDR3 is 15 amino acids long. The CDR3 bases are TGTGCCAGCAGCCGGGGAGAGTTCAACACCGGGGAGCTGTTTTTT. This sequence encodes CASSRGEFNTGELFF.

This clone turned up a few times. V and J are TRBV7-1 and TRBJ2-7; 15 bases are shared with TRBD2. TRBV7-1 is known as an ORF, though its function is uncertain. This CDR3 contains 18 residues. With V trimmed by 5 bases and J by 0 bases, 8 bases remained unmatched. CDR3 in amino acids: CASSPRTSGGASSYEQYF. CDR3 DNA sequence: TGTGCCAGCAGCCCCCGGACTAGCGGGGGGGCCAGCTCCTACGAGCAGTACTTC.